This T cell receptor (beta chain) comes out of a study of blood T cell repertoires in COVID-19. Libraries were prepared by immunoSEQ multiplex PCR; TCRdb keeps only in-frame clonotypes and omits some of them. The table has around 220,000 clones, more than 75% seen once. Sequencing was performed on PBMCs or T cells enriched from blood (not recorded which). The source of this sequence is a woman in her forties with acute COVID-19.

The CDR3 region has the DNA TGTGCCAGCAGCTTAGGGACAGGAGAATACGAGCAGTACTTC. Protein product: CASSLGTGEYEQYF. The V and J genes are TRBV7-9 and TRBJ2-7, with 7 bases matching TRBD1. CDR1 is SEHNR, CDR2 FQNEAQ, per germline (reference sequence). The CDR3 runs to 14 residues. Trimming took 1 base from V and 4 from J; bases not matched to a gene: 4.